Presented here are 19 T cell receptor beta chains from one specimen sequenced in a study of cytomegalovirus exposure and HLA in healthy donors. This PCR relied on a set of 60 Vbeta primers and 13 Jbeta primers. Assay used: immunoSEQ multiplex PCR; TCRdb lists only in-frame clones, some missing. The sample holds around 180,000 clones, around 79% seen once. Sequencing used PBMCs. These receptors all come from a woman in her thirties or forties in good health and CMV-seronegative.

In DNA, the CDR3 is TGTGCCAGCAGTGAAGCCCAGGGGGGGAACACTGAAGCTTTCTTT. Translating gives CASSEAQGGNTEAFF. V and J are TRBV2 and TRBJ1-1; 7 positions match TRBD1. The junction had 2 bases not matched to a gene; V was cut back by 0 bases and J by 1 base. CDR1 is SNHLY and CDR2 is FYNNEI in the germline V gene. This CDR3 comprises 15 residues.

This clone has a handful of counts. V usage is TRBV30 and J usage is TRBJ1-2; D is perhaps TRBD1 (6 bases). Deletions cut 5 bases from V and 0 bases from J, with 19 bases between. CDR3 length: 16 residues. The germline gives CDR1 GTSNPN, CDR2 SVGIG (reference sequence). CDR3 sequence (DNA): TGTGCCTGGCTATCCCCAGGGGTGTCAGCTAACTATGGCTACACCTTC. Its translation is CAWLSPGVSANYGYTF.

The chain carries TRBV5-1 and TRBJ1-1; 9 bases line up with TRBD1. V lost 2 bases to trimming and J lost 3 bases; unmatched junction nucleotides: 5. CDR3 size: 15 residues. Germline lookup yields CDR1 SGHRS and CDR2 YFSETQ. CDR3 amino acids: CASSFSGTGHTEAFF. The CDR3 DNA reads TGCGCCAGCAGCTTCTCCGGGACAGGGCACACTGAAGCTTTCTTT.

This chain joins TRBV5-1 and TRBJ2-5; D is possibly TRBD2 (7 bases). The V end was cut by 1 base, the J end by 0 bases, with 10 bases between. This CDR3 contains 15 residues. Per germline, CDR1 SGHRS and CDR2 YFSETQ. The CDR3 DNA follows: TGCGCCAGCAGCTTGCGGGGGGCCAACCAAGAGACCCAGTACTTC. This sequence encodes CASSLRGANQETQYF.

This chain uses TRBV29-1 with TRBJ2-1, with 13 bases matching TRBD2. CDR3 size: 14 residues. J gave up 7 bases and V 4 bases, and 4 bases lay outside the gene matches. Germline CDR1 and CDR2: SQVTM and ANQGSEA. The chain's CDR3 is CSVAGLAGVNEQFF. In nucleotides, the CDR3 is TGCAGCGTTGCAGGACTAGCGGGAGTTAATGAGCAGTTCTTC.

This sequence joins TRBV6-1 and TRBJ1-6, with D possibly matching TRBD1 (5 bases). Germline lookup yields CDR1 MNHNS and CDR2 SASEGT. CDR3 size: 15 residues. The V gene lost 2 bases and the J gene lost 6 bases, with 11 bases spanning the gap. In nucleotides, the CDR3 is TGTGCCAGCAGTGAATCTCAGGGCTTTAATTCACCCCTCCACTTT. Translation: CASSESQGFNSPLHF.

V gene TRBV5-1 combines with J gene TRBJ2-6; D gene unclear. This CDR3 comprises 14 residues. Per germline, CDR1 SGHRS and CDR2 YFSETQ. The V end lost 7 bases, the J end lost 0 bases, and 8 bases lay between the germline ends. This CDR3 is CASSEISGANVLTF. In DNA, the CDR3 is TGCGCCAGCTCGGAGATCTCTGGGGCCAACGTCCTGACTTTC.

On this clone itself: Mismatch with germline at one junction end may stem from a read error. The V gene is TRBV7-9, the J gene TRBJ2-3; D may match TRBD1 or TRBD2 (5 bases each). The germline V gene encodes CDR1 SEHNR and CDR2 FQNEAQ (reference sequence). The CDR3 covers 14 residues. CDR3 nucleotide sequence: TGTTCCAGCAGCTTAGAGGGCAGGGTAGATACGCAGTATTTT. Residues: CSSSLEGRVDTQYF. The full variable domain, completed using reference TRBV7-9 and TRBJ2-3, is DTGVSQNPRHKITKRGQNVTFRCDPISEHNRLYWYRQTLGQGPEFLTYFQNEAQLEKSRLLSDRFSAERPKGSFSTLEIQRTEQGDSAMYLCSSSLEGRVDTQYFGPGTRLTVL.

This chain connects TRBV5-1 to TRBJ1-2; TRBD1 is a possible D gene (6 bases). The CDR3 has 13 amino acids. Trimming stripped 4 bases from V and 8 bases from J, with 15 bases between. Germline assignment: CDR1 SGHRS and CDR2 YFSETQ. DNA for the CDR3: TGCGCCAGCAGCCAACAGGGAGTGGGCGGCTACACCTTC. This codes for CASSQQGVGGYTF.

The V gene is TRBV15, the J gene TRBJ2-1; 9 bases line up with TRBD1. The CDR3 covers 13 residues. Germline CDR1 is LNHNV and CDR2 is YYDKDF (reference sequence). V was clipped by 4 bases and J by 8 bases; unmatched bases: 3. CDR3 region: CATSTGQGYEQFF. The CDR3 nucleotides read TGTGCCACCAGCACAGGACAGGGGTATGAGCAGTTCTTC.

V gene TRBV11-3 combines with J gene TRBJ2-7, with a weak D call TRBD1 (5 bases). The CDR3 totals 15 residues. The germline V and J ends were trimmed by 2 bases and 1 base, with 12 bases remaining between them. From germline, CDR1 is SGHNT and CDR2 YENEEA. The CDR3 is CASSLLKGRSYEQYF. CDR3 bases: TGTGCCAGCAGCTTATTAAAGGGGCGATCCTACGAGCAGTACTTC.

The chain employs TRBV7-9 and TRBJ2-5; D is undetermined. The germline gives CDR1 SEHNR, CDR2 FQNEAQ (reference sequence). Between the trimmed V and J ends, which lost 5 bases and 1 base, there was a span of 5 bases. The CDR3 sequence is 12 residues long. The CDR3 protein is CASSHSQETQYF. In nucleotides, the CDR3 is TGTGCCAGCAGCCACAGCCAAGAGACCCAGTACTTC.

The chain uses TRBV19 and TRBJ2-7; weak D call: TRBD1 (6 bases). V was shortened by 11 bases and J by 6 bases, with 17 bases between the two germline ends. This CDR3 is built from 12 residues. The V gene's germline CDR1 is LNHDA and CDR2 SQIVND (reference sequence). CDR3 sequence: CAADAGRGEQYF. The CDR3 nucleotides are TGTGCCGCCGACGCGGGCAGGGGCGAGCAGTACTTC.

The gene calls are TRBV28 and TRBJ1-4; 10 positions agree with TRBD1. Germline V gives CDR1 MDHEN, CDR2 SYDVKM. J was trimmed by 3 bases and V by 6 bases; bases with no gene match: 7. The CDR3 consists of 16 residues. The CDR3: CASRGFGTGANEKLFF. CDR3 sequence (DNA): TGTGCCAGCAGGGGATTCGGGACAGGGGCTAATGAAAAACTGTTTTTT.

The rearrangement joins TRBV13 to TRBJ2-2; D is perhaps TRBD1 (6 bases). Germline values: CDR1 PRHDT, CDR2 FYEKMQ (reference sequence). The CDR3 covers 18 residues. V was pared by 1 base and J by 4 bases, with 19 bases between. CDR3 sequence (DNA): TGTGCCAGCAGCTTAGTAGTTCCACAGGGACGTGGCACCGGGGAGCTGTTTTTT. Its translation: CASSLVVPQGRGTGELFF.

The chain has TRBV7-9 and TRBJ2-1; possible D gene TRBD2, 7 bases. Between the trimmed V and J ends, which lost 3 bases and 2 bases, there was a span of 8 bases. The CDR3 contains 14 residues. In germline, CDR1 is SEHNR, CDR2 FQNEAQ (reference sequence). The CDR3 region is CASSLGGPYNEQFF. The CDR3 coding sequence is TGTGCCAGCAGCTTGGGGGGGCCCTACAATGAGCAGTTCTTC.

The chain uses TRBV18 and TRBJ1-1, with TRBD1 identical over 7 bases. The CDR3 contains 13 residues. Germline-derived CDR1 and CDR2 are KGHSH and LQKENI. V shed 3 bases, J shed 7 bases, and the junction held 5 bases outside the gene matches. CDR3 DNA sequence: TGTGCCAGCTCACCTCAGGGGGAGAGTGAAGCTTTCTTT. Translated, it gives CASSPQGESEAFF.

The chain carries TRBV5-8 and TRBJ1-4; D is perhaps TRBD1 (6 bases). The CDR3 length is 17 residues. The V gene lost 0 bases and the J gene lost 5 bases, with 17 bases spanning the gap. Germline lookup yields CDR1 SGHTS and CDR2 YDEGEE. CDR3 DNA sequence: TGTGCCAGCAGCTTGGGCGCTACGGACAGCGGAAATGAAAAACTGTTTTTT. It translates to CASSLGATDSGNEKLFF.

The rearrangement uses TRBV19 and TRBJ1-1; 11 bases map to TRBD1. Losses at the gene ends were 5 bases for V and 4 bases for J; bases not matched to a gene: 6. In germline, CDR1 is LNHDA, CDR2 SQIVND (reference sequence). The CDR3 is made up of 15 amino acids. The CDR3 region is CASSDPGQGGTEAFF. In DNA form, the CDR3 reads TGTGCCAGTAGTGACCCGGGACAGGGGGGCACTGAAGCTTTCTTT. Full variable domain (remainder filled in from reference TRBV19 and TRBJ1-1): DGGITQSPKYLFRKEGQNVTLSCEQNLNHDAMYWYRQDPGQGLRLIYYSQIVNDFQKGDIAEGYSVSREKKESFPLTVTSAQKNPTAFYLCASSDPGQGGTEAFFGQGTRLTVV.